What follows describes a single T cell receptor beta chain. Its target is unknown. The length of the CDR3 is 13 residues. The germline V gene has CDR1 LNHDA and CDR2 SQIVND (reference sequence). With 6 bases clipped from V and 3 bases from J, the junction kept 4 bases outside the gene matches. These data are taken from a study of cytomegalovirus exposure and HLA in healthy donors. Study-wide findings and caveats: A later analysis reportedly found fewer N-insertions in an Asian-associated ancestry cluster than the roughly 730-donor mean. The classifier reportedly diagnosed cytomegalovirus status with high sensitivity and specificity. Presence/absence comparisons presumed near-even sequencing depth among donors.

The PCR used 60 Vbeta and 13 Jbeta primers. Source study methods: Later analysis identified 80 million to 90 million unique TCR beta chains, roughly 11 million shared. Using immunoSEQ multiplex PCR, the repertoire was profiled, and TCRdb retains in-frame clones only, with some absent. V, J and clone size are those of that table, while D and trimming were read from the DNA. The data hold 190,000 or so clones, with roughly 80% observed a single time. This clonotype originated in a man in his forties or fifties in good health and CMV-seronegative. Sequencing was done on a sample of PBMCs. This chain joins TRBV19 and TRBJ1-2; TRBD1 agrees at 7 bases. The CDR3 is CASSRQGDYGYTF. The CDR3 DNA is TGTGCCAGTAGCCGACAGGGTGACTATGGCTACACCTTC.